This entry is about one T cell receptor beta chain. This clone showed up many times. Its antigen specificity is not known. The gene nomenclature and germline references here are murine. Read sequence stops 4 residues before the CDR3 end, and the germline J gene provides the missing end. The CDR3 numbers 15 residues from cysteine through phenylalanine. The DNA has 33 bases, all within the CDR3, and is read from base 1. The CDR1 and CDR2 encoded by the germline V gene are SGHND and FRSKSL. These data come from a study of CD8+ T cells in alopecia areata (dated by TCRdb to between 2017 and 2018). About the investigation overall: Skin from C3H/HeJ donors aged roughly 6-12 months with spontaneous alopecia was grafted onto female C3H/HeJ recipients aged roughly 6-10 weeks. Scalp clonality was compared across normal scalp (n=4), patchy alopecia areata scalp (n=8), and alopecia totalis/universalis scalp (n=8). immunoSEQ multiplex PCR using 35 Vbeta forward primers and 13 Jbeta reverse primers was used to amplify TCRbeta CDR3 regions. Scalp tissue and sorted CD4+ and CD8+ peripheral blood T cells from patchy and totalis/universalis alopecia areata patients and from healthy controls were covered by human TCRbeta sequencing. The RNA source kit depended on sample type: the PAXgene miRNA kit for fixed scalp, the miRNeasy kit for PBMCs, and the RNeasy kit for mouse skin. To study T cell clonal expansion in alopecia areata, the researchers applied high-throughput TCRbeta sequencing to both the C3H/HeJ mouse model and human patients. Overall study outcomes, separate from this receptor: Resident alphabeta T cells in normal human skin are also sequenced, complicating scalp TCR repertoire analysis, unlike mouse skin dominated by gammadelta T cells. Compared with normal scalp, lesional scalp, particularly in alopecia totalis/universalis, had higher clonality and more expanded CD8+ clones, which suggests antigenic drive. Shared TCR sequences between patients were less evident than in mice, which may be partly attributable to HLA diversity in the patient population.

Libraries were made using the immunoSEQ multiplex PCR assay. To provide template for TCR sequencing, every sample had RNA extracted and reverse transcribed into cDNA. First-strand cDNA was synthesized using SuperScript III with a 2:1 mix of oligo-dT and random hexamers. A synthetic immune receptor repertoire was used to measure amplification bias, and any remaining bias was corrected computationally. Libraries were sequenced on Illumina HiSeq with 60 bp reads covering the CDR3, read from J toward V. As for the original processing: Raw reads were preprocessed for error removal, and CDR3 was defined according to IMGT conventions as running from the conserved cysteine to phenylalanine. Clonality was computed by normalizing Shannon entropy by log2 of the number of productive unique TCRs and subtracting the result from 1. Scalp TCRbeta sequences were cross-referenced with sorted blood CD4 and CD8 repertoires so that the CD4 or CD8 identity of scalp clones could be inferred. TCRdb limited this immuneACCESS table to in-frame rearrangements with V and J called. A share of clones is missing; checked studies link under half to unresolved V genes, and the rest is unexplained. The V and J calls and clone size come from that table; D and trimming were worked out from the DNA. For this sample, 2,500 to 4,000 clones appear and none is a singleton. Of the sample, over 40% falls within the top ten clones.

Sequencing was carried out using lesional skin. The clonotype originates from a C3H/HeJ mouse with alopecia areata. This mouse strain carries MHC haplotype H2-k. Rearrangement joined TRBV15 to TRBJ2-5; 9 central bases correspond to TRBD2. CDR3 DNA (partial): TGTGCCAGCAGTTTAGAGGTGGGGGGGCGAGAC. Translated, it reads CASSLEVGGRD. The CDR3 in full is CASSLEVGGRDTQYF.